The 19 T cell receptor beta chains given below trace back to one sample, sequenced in a study of CD8+ T cells in alopecia areata. The treatment denotes: oral pan-JAK inhibitor, 5-10 mg twice daily. Extracted RNA was reverse transcribed into cDNA, the sequencing template. The table came from immunoSEQ multiplex PCR; TCRdb's copy has only in-frame clones and leaves some out. The sample has 150,000 to 200,000 clones; 60% are singletons. The source was CD4+ T cells sorted from blood, collected at week 24, from a patient treated with tofacitinib. The origin of the receptors is a human donor with alopecia areata.

The J gene is TRBJ2-7, the V gene TRBV11-2, with D possibly matching TRBD1 (5 bases). In germline, CDR1 is SGHAT, CDR2 FQNNGV. CDR3 length: 13 amino acids. V was cut by 5 bases and J by 6 bases, with 14 bases left in between. CDR3 sequence: CASSPYRSPEQYF. CDR3 sequence (DNA): TGTGCCAGCAGCCCCTACAGGTCTCCCGAGCAGTACTTC.

V usage is TRBV25-1 and J usage is TRBJ2-2; TRBD2 is a possible D gene (5 bases). Germline V gene data show CDR1 as MGHDK and CDR2 as SYGVNS. Trimming shortened V by 2 bases and J by 1 base, and 11 bases separated the two germline ends. There are 16 residues in the CDR3. For the CDR3, the DNA is TGTGCCAGCAGTGAAGAAAGCGGCCAGAACACCGGGGAGCTGTTTTTT. Its protein is CASSEESGQNTGELFF.

The chain carries TRBV30 and TRBJ2-7, with D unresolved. CDR3 length equals 16 residues. V was cut by 0 bases and J by 2 bases, with 17 bases left in between. Germline-derived CDR1 and CDR2 are GTSNPN and SVGIG (reference sequence). CDR3 nucleotide sequence: TGTGCCTGGAGTGTACGTTTGGGTGGTGGGACCTACGAGCAGTACTTC. Amino acid sequence: CAWSVRLGGGTYEQYF.

The chain recombines TRBV30 with TRBJ2-7; TRBD1 matches 7 bases. The germline gives CDR1 GTSNPN, CDR2 SVGIG (reference sequence). The V segment lost 3 bases and the J segment 0 bases; nucleotides outside the gene matches: 8. This CDR3 region has 15 residues. CDR3: CAWRRQGVGSYEQYF. CDR3 coding DNA: TGTGCCTGGAGAAGACAGGGTGTGGGCTCCTACGAGCAGTACTTC. The full variable domain, rest sourced from reference TRBV30 and TRBJ2-7, is SQTIHQWPATLVQPVGSPLSLECTVEGTSNPNLYWYRQAAGRGLQLLFYSVGIGQISSEVPQNLSASRPQDRQFILSSKKLLLSDSGFYLCAWRRQGVGSYEQYFGPGTRLTVT.

This clone has ten or more counts. The chain recombines TRBV19 with TRBJ1-1; unclear D gene. The CDR3 runs to 13 residues. Germline values: CDR1 LNHDA, CDR2 SQIVND (reference sequence). Between the trimmed V and J ends, which lost 3 bases and 2 bases, there was a span of 7 bases. CDR3 bases: TGTGCCAGTAGTATCTGGCAAAACACTGAAGCTTTCTTT. It codes for CASSIWQNTEAFF.

This clone turned up a few times. The CDR3 region has the DNA TGTGCCACCCGGGACAGGGGGAGGTACGAGCAGTACTTC. Translating it yields CATRDRGRYEQYF. This sequence joins TRBV28 and TRBJ2-7, with 11 bases matching TRBD1. Per germline, CDR1 MDHEN and CDR2 SYDVKM. V lost 10 bases and J lost 4; bases outside the gene matches: 6. The CDR3 length is 13 residues.

The chain couples TRBV27 to TRBJ1-2, with 7 bases lining up with TRBD1. The CDR3 consists of 14 residues. Germline V gene data show CDR1 as MNHEY and CDR2 as SMNVEV (reference sequence). The V gene end was trimmed by 6 bases and the J gene end by 2 bases; junction bases not matched to a gene: 6. Here the CDR3 reads CASREQGPNYGYTF. The CDR3 bases are TGTGCCAGCAGGGAACAGGGGCCGAACTATGGCTACACCTTC.

With respect to this clone: Different DNA sequences within this sample yield the same CDR3. The gene calls are TRBV30 and TRBJ1-1; D uncertain. V lost 3 bases to trimming and J lost 4 bases, with 9 bases between them. The CDR3 contains 12 residues. Germline CDR1 reads GTSNPN; CDR2 reads SVGIG (reference sequence). In DNA form, the CDR3 reads TGTGCCTGGAGCGGCGGAGGCACTGAAGCTTTCTTT. It translates to CAWSGGGTEAFF.

This clone was seen more than once but under ten times. DNA of the CDR3: TGTGCCAGCAGCTTGCTAGCGGGCGATACGCAGTATTTT. This sequence encodes CASSLLAGDTQYF. This chain joins TRBV5-6 and TRBJ2-3, with 8 bases identical to TRBD2. J lost 6 bases, V lost 1 base, and 1 base had no gene match. CDR3 length: 13 residues. Germline-derived CDR1 and CDR2 are SGHDT and YYEEEE.

The table lists this clone with a count of one. J is TRBJ1-2 and V is TRBV29-1; TRBD1 is a possible D gene (5 bases). CDR1 and CDR2 (germline): SQVTM, ANQGSEA. Between the trimmed V and J ends, which lost 6 bases and 2 bases, there was a span of 19 bases. This CDR3 has 15 residues. The CDR3 spells CSVAQRQSRNYGYTF. For the CDR3, the DNA is TGCAGCGTAGCGCAGAGACAGTCTAGGAACTATGGCTACACCTTC.

This clone has just a few counts. This chain links TRBV4-3 with TRBJ2-3, with 10 bases fitting TRBD1. V gave up 3 bases and J gave up 4 bases; unmatched junction bases: 13. The CDR3 totals 18 residues. Per the germline V gene, CDR1 is LGHNA and CDR2 is YSLEER. CDR3 protein: CASSHRRTGQGSPDTQYF. The CDR3 bases are TGCGCCAGCAGCCACCGGCGAACGGGACAGGGGTCCCCAGATACGCAGTATTTT.

The chain recombines TRBV29-1 with TRBJ1-2, with a tentative D call TRBD1 (6 bases). Germline V gene lookup returns CDR1 SQVTM and CDR2 ANQGSEA. This CDR3 has 14 residues. V lost 4 bases, J lost 2 bases, and 14 bases lay in between. CDR3 nucleotide sequence: TGCAGCGTTGGAAGTTCTACAGGGAACTATGGCTACACCTTC. Protein sequence: CSVGSSTGNYGYTF.

The chain combines TRBV14 with TRBJ2-5, with no clear D. V was trimmed by 4 bases and J by 6 bases, leaving 15 bases between them. Germline lookup yields CDR1 SGHDN and CDR2 FVKESK. The CDR3 length is 14 residues. The chain's CDR3 is CASSRRTEQKTQYF. As DNA, the CDR3 is TGTGCCAGCAGCCGACGGACGGAGCAAAAGACCCAGTACTTC.

The sample holds a few counts of this clone. The chain recombines TRBV5-1 with TRBJ2-6; D gene uncertain. This CDR3 has 15 amino acids. Germline lookup yields CDR1 SGHRS and CDR2 YFSETQ. Trimming took 3 bases from V and 1 from J, leaving 8 bases between them. The CDR3 spells CASSSPGSGANVLTF. DNA for the CDR3: TGCGCCAGCAGCTCCCCAGGTTCTGGGGCCAACGTCCTGACTTTC.

This clone came up a few times. The chain recombines TRBV19 with TRBJ1-5; D gene ambiguous. The V and J ends lost 0 bases and 7 bases respectively, with 10 bases between them. CDR1 and CDR2 (germline): LNHDA, SQIVND (reference sequence). This CDR3 comprises 14 residues. CDR3: CASSIDKGGQPQHF. CDR3 coding DNA: TGTGCCAGTAGTATAGACAAAGGTGGCCAGCCCCAGCATTTT.

This clone was counted only a few times. The chain combines TRBV10-1 with TRBJ2-3; 9 nucleotides line up with TRBD2. This CDR3 contains 16 residues. Trimming took 2 bases from V and 4 from J; bases not matched to a gene: 7. Per germline, CDR1 WNHNN and CDR2 SYGVQD (reference sequence). CDR3 loop: CASSEISSGVADTQYF. The DNA for the CDR3 is TGCGCCAGCAGTGAGATTTCTAGCGGGGTGGCAGATACGCAGTATTTT.

The gene calls are TRBV29-1 and TRBJ1-1; D is unclear. The germline CDR1 and CDR2 sequences are SQVTM and ANQGSEA. V lost 4 bases and J 0 bases, leaving 9 bases between the germline ends. This CDR3 is built from 13 residues. The CDR3 is CSVAPLLNTEAFF. CDR3 DNA sequence: TGCAGCGTTGCGCCGCTCTTGAACACTGAAGCTTTCTTT.

This rearrangement joins TRBV18 to TRBJ1-1; the D is unclear. The length of the CDR3 is 12 residues. The V gene's germline CDR1 is KGHSH and CDR2 LQKENI. Trimming stripped 4 bases from V and 7 bases from J, with 10 bases between. The CDR3 region is CASSRRMDEAFF. The CDR3 nucleotides read TGTGCCAGCTCACGGAGGATGGATGAAGCTTTCTTT.

This rearrangement joins TRBV2 to TRBJ1-6; D unresolved. V dropped 8 bases and J dropped 5 bases, with 7 bases sitting between them. The CDR3 sequence is 12 residues long. Germline CDR1 reads SNHLY; CDR2 reads FYNNEI. Here the CDR3 reads CASGTDNSPLHF. CDR3 nucleotides: TGTGCCAGCGGCACAGATAATTCACCCCTCCACTTT.